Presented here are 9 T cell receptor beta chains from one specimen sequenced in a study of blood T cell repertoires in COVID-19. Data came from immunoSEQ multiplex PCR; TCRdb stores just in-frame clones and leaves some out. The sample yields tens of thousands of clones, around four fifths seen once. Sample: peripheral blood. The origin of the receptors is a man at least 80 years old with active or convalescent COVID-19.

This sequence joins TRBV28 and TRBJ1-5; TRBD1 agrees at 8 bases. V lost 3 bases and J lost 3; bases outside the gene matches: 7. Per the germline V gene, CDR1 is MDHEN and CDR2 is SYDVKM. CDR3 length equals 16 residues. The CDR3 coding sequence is TGTGCCAGCAGTTTTCAGGGGGCGCGCGCCAATCAGCCCCAGCATTTT. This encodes CASSFQGARANQPQHF.

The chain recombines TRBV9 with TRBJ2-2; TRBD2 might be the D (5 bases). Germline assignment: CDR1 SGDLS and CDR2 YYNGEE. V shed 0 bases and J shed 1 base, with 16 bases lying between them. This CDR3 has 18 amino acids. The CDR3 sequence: CASSVGIPRGKNTGELFF. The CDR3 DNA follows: TGTGCCAGCAGCGTAGGGATTCCTCGGGGTAAGAACACCGGGGAGCTGTTTTTT.

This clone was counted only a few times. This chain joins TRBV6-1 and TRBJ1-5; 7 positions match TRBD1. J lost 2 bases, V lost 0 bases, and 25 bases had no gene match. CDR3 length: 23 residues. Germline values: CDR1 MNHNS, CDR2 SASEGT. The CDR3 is CASSEAEGRTGGYYRIGNQPQHF. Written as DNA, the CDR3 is TGTGCCAGCAGTGAAGCTGAGGGAAGGACAGGAGGATATTACCGAATAGGCAATCAGCCCCAGCATTTT.

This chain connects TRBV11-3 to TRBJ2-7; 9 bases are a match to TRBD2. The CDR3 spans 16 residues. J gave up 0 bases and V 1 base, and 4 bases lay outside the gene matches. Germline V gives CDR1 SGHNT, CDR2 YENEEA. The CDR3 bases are TGTGCCAGCAGCTTAGTAGCGGGAGCCCCCTCCTACGAGCAGTACTTC. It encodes CASSLVAGAPSYEQYF. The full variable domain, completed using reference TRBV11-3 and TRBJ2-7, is EAGVVQSPRYKIIEKKQPVAFWCNPISGHNTLYWYLQNLGQGPELLIRYENEEAVDDSQLPKDRFSAERLKGVDSTLKIQPAELGDSAVYLCASSLVAGAPSYEQYFGPGTRLTVT.

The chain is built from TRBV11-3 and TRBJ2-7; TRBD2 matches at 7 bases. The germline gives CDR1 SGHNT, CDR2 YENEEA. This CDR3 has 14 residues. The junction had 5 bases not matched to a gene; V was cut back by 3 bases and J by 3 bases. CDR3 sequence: CASSLAGEVYEQYF. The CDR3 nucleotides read TGTGCCAGCAGCTTGGCGGGAGAGGTCTACGAGCAGTACTTC.

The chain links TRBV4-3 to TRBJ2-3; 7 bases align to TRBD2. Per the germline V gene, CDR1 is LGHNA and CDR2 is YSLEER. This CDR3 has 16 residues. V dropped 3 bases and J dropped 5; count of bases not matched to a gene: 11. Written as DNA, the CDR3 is TGCGCCAGCAGCCATCGGACTAGTTTGGGAGGAGATACGCAGTATTTT. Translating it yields CASSHRTSLGGDTQYF.

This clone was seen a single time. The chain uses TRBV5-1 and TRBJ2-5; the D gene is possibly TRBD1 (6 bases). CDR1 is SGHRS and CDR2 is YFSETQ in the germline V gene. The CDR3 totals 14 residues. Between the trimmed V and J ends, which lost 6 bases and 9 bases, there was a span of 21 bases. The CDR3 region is CASTMNRADTAQYF. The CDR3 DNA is TGCGCCAGCACCATGAACAGGGCCGATACGGCCCAGTACTTC.

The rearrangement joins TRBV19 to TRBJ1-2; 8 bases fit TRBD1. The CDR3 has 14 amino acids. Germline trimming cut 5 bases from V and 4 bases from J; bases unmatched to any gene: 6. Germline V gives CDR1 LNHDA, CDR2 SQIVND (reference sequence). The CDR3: CASSSRTGSYGYTF. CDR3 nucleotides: TGTGCCAGTAGTTCTCGGACAGGGAGCTATGGCTACACCTTC.

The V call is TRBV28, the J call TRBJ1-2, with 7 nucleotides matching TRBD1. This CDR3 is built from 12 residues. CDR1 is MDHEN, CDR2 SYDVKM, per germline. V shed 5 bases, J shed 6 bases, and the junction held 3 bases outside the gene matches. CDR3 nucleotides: TGTGCCAGCAGTAAAGGGGGCAATGGCTACACCTTC. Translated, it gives CASSKGGNGYTF.